The 23 T cell receptor beta chains listed next were all sequenced from one sample in a study of early T cells in non-severe SARS-CoV-2 infection. TCRdb re-analysed the 5' RACE reads in MiXCR, keeping a single row per CDR3 protein. The table includes approximately 62,000 distinct CDR3 sequences, approximately 13% detected once. The sample comprised whole blood. The receptors here all came from an adult who was a healthcare worker with PCR-confirmed SARS-CoV-2 infection or an uninfected control (not recorded which).

The DNA for the CDR3 is TGTGCCAGCAACTTGAGCGGGGGGACCTACAATGAGCAGTTCTTC. It yields the protein CASNLSGGTYNEQFF. The chain recombines TRBV6-6 with TRBJ2-1, with 9 bases that match TRBD2. There are 15 residues in the CDR3. Germline V gene sequence: CDR1 MNHNY, CDR2 SVGAGI (reference sequence). Trimming took 7 bases from V and 2 from J; bases not matched to a gene: 6.

By share, this clonotype ranks as medium-sized. The chain links TRBV7-8 to TRBJ1-2, with D possibly TRBD1 on 5 matching bases. The CDR3 is 15 residues long. Trimming removed 1 base at V and 6 bases at J, with 15 bases between. Germline V CDR1 and CDR2: SGHVS, FQNEAQ. The CDR3 sequence: CASSLEAMGRDGYTF. Here the CDR3 DNA reads TGTGCCAGCAGCTTAGAAGCCATGGGGCGGGATGGCTACACCTTC.

Concerning this clonotype: A clone one base away is much larger, so this may be a read error. V and J are TRBV11-2 and TRBJ1-1, with D unresolved. The CDR3 runs to 14 residues. Germline CDR1 and CDR2: SGHAT and FQNNGV. Trimming stripped 8 bases from V and 0 bases from J, with 13 bases between. The CDR3 spells CASAEGGMNTEAFF. The CDR3 nucleotides are TGTGCCAGCGCAGAGGGAGGAATGAACACTGAAGCTTTCTTT.

This sequence joins TRBV11-2 and TRBJ2-1, with 11 bases fitting TRBD2. The germline CDR1 and CDR2 sequences are SGHAT and FQNNGV. Losses at the gene ends were 3 bases for V and 8 bases for J; bases not matched to a gene: 6. The CDR3 spans 15 residues. CDR3 residues: CASSFGSGGADEQFF. In DNA, the CDR3 is TGTGCCAGCAGCTTTGGTAGCGGGGGGGCCGATGAGCAGTTCTTC.

This clonotype was observed many times. The chain combines TRBV7-2 with TRBJ2-3, with D unresolved. The CDR3 totals 16 residues. V dropped 5 bases and J dropped 0 bases, with 15 bases sitting between them. The germline V gene encodes CDR1 SGHTA and CDR2 FQGNSA. The CDR3 DNA follows: TGTGCCAGCAGCCCATCGTGGGCTTCTAGCACAGATACGCAGTATTTT. This gives the protein CASSPSWASSTDTQYF.

There are many counts of this clonotype. The chain links TRBV11-2 to TRBJ2-7; possibly TRBD1 for D (6 bases). Per the germline V gene, CDR1 is SGHAT and CDR2 is FQNNGV. V lost 5 bases and J lost 2, with 10 bases in between. The CDR3 is made up of 13 amino acids. The CDR3 bases are TGTGCCAGCAGCCCAGACAGGCCCTACGAGCAGTACTTC. This translates into CASSPDRPYEQYF.

The V call is TRBV2, the J call TRBJ2-3; D is possibly TRBD1 or TRBD2 (5 bases each). The V end was cut by 3 bases, the J end by 2 bases, with 15 bases between. The CDR3 runs 16 residues. Germline V CDR1 and CDR2: SNHLY, FYNNEI. Here the CDR3 reads CASSEMRSGPTDTQYF. The CDR3 region has the DNA TGTGCCAGCAGTGAGATGCGGTCGGGGCCCACAGATACGCAGTATTTT.

In this sample, this clonotype turned up many times. The rearrangement links TRBV7-2 to TRBJ2-1; D remains unclear. CDR3 length: 13 amino acids. The germline V gene has CDR1 SGHTA and CDR2 FQGNSA. With 1 base removed from V and 12 bases from J, the gap between germline ends came to 13 bases. The CDR3 loop reads CASSLGPDRGQFF. The CDR3 nucleotides are TGTGCCAGCAGCTTAGGGCCCGATCGCGGGCAGTTCTTC.

In its sample, this clonotype was seen many times. The chain recombines TRBV4-1 with TRBJ2-7; D not certain. The V gene's germline CDR1 is MGHRA and CDR2 YSYEKL. The CDR3 spans 12 residues. V was trimmed by 1 base and J by 10 bases, leaving 11 bases between them. The CDR3 DNA sequence: TGCGCCAGCAGCCAAGGGGTCTGGCCTCAGTACTTC. Translated, it gives CASSQGVWPQYF.

Only a few counts were recorded for this clonotype. The chain uses TRBV7-9 and TRBJ2-1; 10 positions match TRBD1. The ends lost 6 bases at V and 8 bases at J; junction bases unmatched: 10. Germline CDR1 SEHNR, CDR2 FQNEAQ (reference sequence). The CDR3 extends over 15 amino acids. In DNA form, the CDR3 reads TGTGCCAGCAGTAATCCGGGACAGGGGATTCATGAGCAGTTCTTC. Protein product: CASSNPGQGIHEQFF.

The V gene is TRBV5-1, the J gene TRBJ2-7; 7 bases are a match to TRBD1. The CDR3 spans 14 residues. V lost 4 bases and J lost 6; bases outside the gene matches: 10. From germline, CDR1 is SGHRS and CDR2 YFSETQ. CDR3: CASSEWTGHLEQYF. The CDR3 DNA reads TGCGCCAGCAGCGAGTGGACAGGTCATCTCGAGCAGTACTTC.

This clonotype was counted only a few times. This CDR3 reads CASSSTGSSGANVLTF. The CDR3 nucleotides are TGCGCCAGCAGCTCTACAGGGTCCTCTGGGGCCAACGTCCTGACTTTC. The chain uses TRBV5-1 and TRBJ2-6, with D possibly TRBD1 on 6 matching bases. The CDR3 loop spans 16 amino acids. V was shortened by 3 bases and J by 0 bases, with 10 bases between the two germline ends. Per germline, CDR1 SGHRS and CDR2 YFSETQ.

In this sample, this clonotype turned up many times. This chain joins TRBV7-9 and TRBJ1-4, with a possible D match to TRBD1 (6 bases). The CDR3 loop spans 19 amino acids. In germline, CDR1 is SEHNR, CDR2 FQNEAQ (reference sequence). V dropped 5 bases and J dropped 0 bases, with 22 bases sitting between them. CDR3 region: CASSARQAAPPATNEKLFF. CDR3 coding DNA: TGTGCCAGCAGCGCACGACAGGCGGCTCCACCTGCAACTAATGAAAAACTGTTTTTT.

The rearrangement links TRBV20-1 to TRBJ2-1, with 10 bases fitting TRBD2. V lost 3 bases, J lost 7 bases, and 3 bases stayed unmatched. This CDR3 is 13 amino acids long. From germline, CDR1 is DFQATT and CDR2 SNEGSKA (reference sequence). The CDR3 DNA reads as TGCAGTGCTAGTGGAGCGGGGGGGAATGAGCAGTTCTTC. Amino acids: CSASGAGGNEQFF.

This clonotype was found many times. This chain joins TRBV29-1 and TRBJ2-3; no firm D call. The V end was cut by 4 bases, the J end by 4 bases, with 6 bases between. CDR1 SQVTM and CDR2 ANQGSEA come from the germline V gene. CDR3 length: 11 residues. The CDR3 loop is CSVAPADTQYF. CDR3 nucleotide sequence: TGCAGCGTTGCGCCCGCAGATACGCAGTATTTT.

The chain couples TRBV5-4 to TRBJ2-2, with D uncertain. This CDR3 comprises 13 residues. The germline V gene encodes CDR1 SGHNT and CDR2 YYREEE (reference sequence). Trimming shortened V by 4 bases and J by 6 bases, and 10 bases separated the two germline ends. The CDR3 nucleotides read TGTGCCAGCAGCCCCGACATTGCCGGGGAGCTGTTTTTT. This gives the protein CASSPDIAGELFF.

This clonotype has a handful of counts. The chain employs TRBV20-1 and TRBJ1-1, with D perhaps matching TRBD1 (6 bases). The CDR3 extends over 13 amino acids. V gave up 6 bases and J gave up 11 bases, with 22 bases separating them. The germline V gene encodes CDR1 DFQATT and CDR2 SNEGSKA (reference sequence). The DNA for the CDR3 is TGCAGTGCGGGACCGCGGGACATCGTGCGGGCTTTCTTT. It specifies CSAGPRDIVRAFF.

This clonotype has ten or more counts. V is TRBV6-2 or TRBV6-3 and J is TRBJ1-2, with TRBD1 matching 10 bases. Unmatched junction bases numbered 7, after V lost 8 bases and J lost 4 bases. The CDR3 length is 14 residues. Germline CDR1 reads MNHEY; CDR2 reads SVGEGT. The CDR3 DNA reads as TGTGCCAGCTCTGGGACAGGGGACCTCTATGGCTACACCTTC. It specifies CASSGTGDLYGYTF.

The chain has TRBV27 and TRBJ2-3; 7 positions agree with TRBD2. The CDR3 is made up of 15 amino acids. Trimming cost V 5 bases and J 3 bases; bases outside gene matches: 8. CDR1 and CDR2 from the germline V gene are MNHEY and SMNVEV (reference sequence). Written as DNA, the CDR3 is TGTGCCAGCAGTACCGGGACTAAGGCGACAGATACGCAGTATTTT. It codes for CASSTGTKATDTQYF.

This clonotype was counted many times. The CDR3 sequence: CASSQEGGETQYF. CDR3 DNA sequence: TGTGCCAGCAGCCAAGAGGGCGGCGAGACCCAGTACTTC. The chain recombines TRBV3-1 with TRBJ2-5, with unresolved D. The CDR3 is made up of 13 amino acids. V gave up 0 bases and J gave up 5 bases, with 7 bases separating them. Germline CDR1 is LGHDT and CDR2 is YNNKEL (reference sequence).

This clonotype was counted only a few times. The rearrangement uses TRBV29-1 and TRBJ2-1; the match to TRBD1 covers 7 bases. Trimming cost V 0 bases and J 5 bases; bases outside gene matches: 10. The CDR3 sequence is 16 residues long. Germline-derived CDR1 and CDR2 are SQVTM and ANQGSEA. The CDR3 coding sequence is TGCAGCGTTGAAGAATCGGGCAGGGGGAATCACAATGAGCAGTTCTTC. Protein product: CSVEESGRGNHNEQFF.

The chain uses TRBV10-3 and TRBJ2-3; either TRBD1 or TRBD2 may fit D (5 bases each). V dropped 2 bases and J dropped 2 bases, with 11 bases sitting between them. This CDR3 has 15 amino acids. Germline CDR1 ENHRY, CDR2 SYGVKD. Here the CDR3 reads CAISERGVTTDTQYF. CDR3 nucleotides: TGTGCCATCAGTGAGAGAGGGGTAACCACAGATACGCAGTATTTT.

V is TRBV6-5 and J is TRBJ2-7; 8 bases map to TRBD2. V trimming: 2 bases; J trimming: 0 bases; junction bases outside the gene matches: 6. Germline-derived CDR1 and CDR2 are MNHEY and SVGAGI. The CDR3 consists of 16 residues. CDR3 sequence reads: CASSYHTSGSSYEQYF. CDR3 in DNA: TGTGCCAGCAGTTACCACACTAGCGGCAGCTCCTACGAGCAGTACTTC.